This is a list of T cell receptor beta chains from one sample in a study of shared clonotypes between healthy human individuals. This table comes from immunoSEQ multiplex PCR, and its TCRdb copy is limited to in-frame clones, with some not included. The table includes hundreds of thousands of clones, about 95% detected once. The sequenced sample was naive CD8+ T cells sorted from blood. The source is a woman in her thirties in good health. The CDR3 runs from the conserved cysteine through the conserved F or W. D genes are given only for firm matches. Size is omitted from some rows. Given values are once, few, many or a class for expanded clones.

v_gene,d_gene,j_gene,len,abundance,CDR3nt,CDR3aa
TRBV19,-,TRBJ2-3,16,-,TGTGCCAGTAGCCCGCTCACAGCGGCCTTCACAGATACGCAGTATTTT,CASSPLTAAFTDTQYF
TRBV28,-,TRBJ1-5,15,-,TGTGCCAGCAGTTCTAGGGACGGGGGCAATCAGCCCCAGCATTTT,CASSSRDGGNQPQHF
TRBV15,TRBD2,TRBJ2-3,20,-,TGTGCCACCAGCGGCGCCTGGACTAGCGGGGGGGCCTATCGCACAGATACGCAGTATTTT,CATSGAWTSGGAYRTDTQYF
TRBV28,TRBD2,TRBJ2-2,18,-,TGTGCCAGCAGTTTATTCCCCCTAGCGGGAGTGCTCACCGGGGAGCTGTTTTTT,CASSLFPLAGVLTGELFF
TRBV5-6,-,TRBJ2-6,15,-,TGTGCCAGCAGCTTAGGCGACTCTGGGGCCAACGTCCTGACTTTC,CASSLGDSGANVLTF
TRBV7-8,TRBD2,TRBJ2-3,14,-,TGTGCCAGCAGCCCCGTGGGGGGGACAGATACGCAGTATTTT,CASSPVGGTDTQYF
TRBV6-5,-,TRBJ1-1,15,-,TGTGCCACGGGGGCCGAATGGGGGAGGAACACTGAAGCTTTCTTT,CATGAEWGRNTEAFF
TRBV15,TRBD2,TRBJ2-1,12,-,TGTGCCACCAGCGATGGACTAGTCGAGCAGTTCTTC,CATSDGLVEQFF
TRBV28,TRBD2,TRBJ2-7,16,-,TGTGCCAGCAGTCCCACTACCGGGACTAGCGGTAGCGAGCAGTACTTC,CASSPTTGTSGSEQYF
TRBV7-2,-,TRBJ2-7,12,-,TGTGCCAGCAGCTGGCGGGTCTACGAGCAGTACTTC,CASSWRVYEQYF
TRBV5-1,TRBD1,TRBJ2-7,14,-,TGCGCCAGCAGCTTGAGAGGGGGCAACTACGAGCAGTACTTC,CASSLRGGNYEQYF
TRBV20-1,-,TRBJ1-1,11,few,TGCAGTGCTAGACCCGGGGGTGAAGCTTTCTTT,CSARPGGEAFF
TRBV7-2,-,TRBJ1-5,16,-,TGTGCCAGCAGCTTAGCGCGACGTGGGGGCAATCAGCCCCAGCATTTT,CASSLARRGGNQPQHF
TRBV10-2,-,TRBJ1-5,15,-,TGCGCCAGCAGTGAGCAGGACGGATTGGGTCAGCCCCAGCATTTT,CASSEQDGLGQPQHF
TRBV27,TRBD2,TRBJ2-7,14,-,TGTGCCAGCAGTTTCAGCGGGAGTCTATACGAGCAGTACTTC,CASSFSGSLYEQYF
TRBV27,-,TRBJ2-6,14,-,TGTGCCAGCAGTTTATACCCTGGGGCCAACGTCCTGACTTTC,CASSLYPGANVLTF
TRBV30,TRBD2,TRBJ2-5,16,-,TGTGCCTGGAGCGGCTGGGGACTAGAAGGGCCAGAGACCCAGTACTTC,CAWSGWGLEGPETQYF
TRBV28,-,TRBJ1-1,13,-,TGTGCCAGCAGGGTCTTAGGGACCGCTGAAGCTTTCTTT,CASRVLGTAEAFF
TRBV2,-,TRBJ2-5,13,-,TGTGCCAGTCTACAAGGGGATCAAGAGACCCAGTACTTC,CASLQGDQETQYF
TRBV7-9,-,TRBJ2-7,15,-,TGTGCCAGCAGCTTGACCGACGGGATATTCTACGAGCAGTACTTC,CASSLTDGIFYEQYF
TRBV9,-,TRBJ2-2,13,-,TGTGCCAGCAGCGTAGGGAGCACCGGGGAGCTGTTTTTT,CASSVGSTGELFF
TRBV27,-,TRBJ2-7,16,-,TGTGCCAGCAGTTTATCCGGAGGGGGGGCCTCCTACGAGCAGTACTTC,CASSLSGGGASYEQYF
TRBV10-1,TRBD2,TRBJ2-1,13,-,TGCGCCAGCAGCCCCGTCGGGGGGGGGTTGCAGTTCTTC,CASSPVGGGLQFF
TRBV6-1,TRBD1,TRBJ1-1,16,-,TGTGCCAGCAGTGAAGAGTGGGACAGCCTGAACACTGAAGCTTTCTTT,CASSEEWDSLNTEAFF
TRBV29-1,-,TRBJ1-1,15,once,TGCAGCGTTGTCGGTCAGCAGATAGGGAACACTGAAGCTTTCTTT,CSVVGQQIGNTEAFF
TRBV13,-,TRBJ1-3,12,-,TGTGCCAGCAGCTTACAGGGAAACACCATATATTTT,CASSLQGNTIYF
TRBV27,-,TRBJ2-6,13,-,TGTGCCAGCAGTTTATTAGGGGCCAACGTCCTGACTTTC,CASSLLGANVLTF
TRBV7-7,-,TRBJ2-6,17,-,TGTGCCAGCAGTAAAGGGCCTGGGGACGCTGGGGCCAACGTCCTGACTTTC,CASSKGPGDAGANVLTF
TRBV27,-,TRBJ2-2,14,-,TGTGCCAGCAGTTACCGGGGAACGGCCGGGGAGCTGTTTTTT,CASSYRGTAGELFF
TRBV27,TRBD2,TRBJ2-1,16,-,TGTGCCAGCAGTTTATTGGGGACTAGCAGTTACAATGAGCAGTTCTTC,CASSLLGTSSYNEQFF
TRBV4-1,-,TRBJ1-2,13,-,TGCGCCAGCAGCTTAGTGGGGGACTATGGCTACACCTTC,CASSLVGDYGYTF
TRBV4-1,-,TRBJ1-3,16,-,TGCGCCAGCAGCCAATCCTCGGAGGGGGCTGGAAACACCATATATTTT,CASSQSSEGAGNTIYF
TRBV28,-,TRBJ1-2,15,-,TGTGCCAGCAGTTTAACCACAGTAGGGAACTATGGCTACACCTTC,CASSLTTVGNYGYTF
TRBV28,-,TRBJ2-1,15,-,TGTGCCAGCAGTTTATGGTTGCGGGATCACAATGAGCAGTTCTTC,CASSLWLRDHNEQFF
TRBV28,TRBD2,TRBJ2-1,16,-,TGTGCCAGCAGTTGGACGACTAGCGGGATGGTGAATGAGCAGTTCTTC,CASSWTTSGMVNEQFF
TRBV28,-,TRBJ1-1,14,-,TGTGCCAGCAGTTTATTACGGATGAACACTGAAGCTTTCTTT,CASSLLRMNTEAFF
TRBV7-6,TRBD2,TRBJ2-1,16,-,TGTGCCAGCAGCTTAGACAGGACTAGCAACTACAATGAGCAGTTCTTC,CASSLDRTSNYNEQFF
TRBV5-1,-,TRBJ2-7,13,-,TGCGCCAGCATGGACAGACCCTCCTACGAGCAGTACTTC,CASMDRPSYEQYF
TRBV27,-,TRBJ1-3,16,-,TGTGCCAGCAGTCCAATGGACCGGCTCTCTGGAAACACCATATATTTT,CASSPMDRLSGNTIYF
TRBV28,-,TRBJ1-2,12,-,TGTGCCAGCAGTTTCAAAGGGTATGGCTACACCTTC,CASSFKGYGYTF
TRBV5-4,TRBD1,TRBJ1-2,15,-,TGTGCCAGCGGAGGACAGGGTGGAGCTAACTATGGCTACACCTTC,CASGGQGGANYGYTF
TRBV2,TRBD1,TRBJ1-5,16,-,TGTGCCAGCAGTTCAGACAGGGAATATAGCAATCAGCCCCAGCATTTT,CASSSDREYSNQPQHF
TRBV28,-,TRBJ2-7,14,-,TGTGCCAGCAGGTACAACGCCTACTCCTACGAGCAGTACTTC,CASRYNAYSYEQYF
TRBV5-1,-,TRBJ2-5,15,-,TGCGCCAGCAGCTTGGGGCAATCACGACAAGAGACCCAGTACTTC,CASSLGQSRQETQYF
TRBV27,-,TRBJ2-7,14,-,TGTGCCAGCAGTTTAGGAGGGAGGACCTACGAGCAGTACTTC,CASSLGGRTYEQYF
TRBV15,-,TRBJ1-1,14,-,TGTGCCACCAGCGGGGGACTGATGAACACTGAAGCTTTCTTT,CATSGGLMNTEAFF
TRBV27,-,TRBJ1-1,15,-,TGTGCCAGCAGTAAGCTTCCGGGCCCCCCATCTAGAGCTTTCTTT,CASSKLPGPPSRAFF
TRBV23-1,-,TRBJ2-7,12,-,TGCGCCAGCAGGAACGGGACTTACGAGCAGTACTTC,CASRNGTYEQYF
TRBV28,-,TRBJ2-2,13,-,TGTGCCAGCAGTTTTCCGGGGACCGGGGAGCTGTTTTTT,CASSFPGTGELFF
TRBV27,-,TRBJ2-7,13,-,TGTGCCAGCAAGAGGGGGACGTCCTACGAGCAGTACTTC,CASKRGTSYEQYF
TRBV4-1,-,TRBJ1-2,14,few,TGCGCCAGCAGCCAAGATTCACCAACGTTAGGCTACACCTTC,CASSQDSPTLGYTF
TRBV2,-,TRBJ1-1,13,-,TGTGCCAGCAGTGATTTTTTGGGAGACGAAGCTTTCTTT,CASSDFLGDEAFF
TRBV27,TRBD2,TRBJ2-7,14,-,TGTGCCAGCAGCACCGGGACTAGTTACATCGAGCAGTACTTC,CASSTGTSYIEQYF
TRBV6-1,-,TRBJ2-2,11,-,TGTGCCAGCGCGAACACCGGGGAGCTGTTTTTT,CASANTGELFF
TRBV2,-,TRBJ1-5,14,-,TGTGCCAGCAGTCCGGAAAGCAGCAATCAGCCCCAGCATTTT,CASSPESSNQPQHF
TRBV27,TRBD2,TRBJ2-3,17,-,TGTGCCAGCAGTCCAGTAGCGGGAGAGGCCAGCACAGATACGCAGTATTTT,CASSPVAGEASTDTQYF